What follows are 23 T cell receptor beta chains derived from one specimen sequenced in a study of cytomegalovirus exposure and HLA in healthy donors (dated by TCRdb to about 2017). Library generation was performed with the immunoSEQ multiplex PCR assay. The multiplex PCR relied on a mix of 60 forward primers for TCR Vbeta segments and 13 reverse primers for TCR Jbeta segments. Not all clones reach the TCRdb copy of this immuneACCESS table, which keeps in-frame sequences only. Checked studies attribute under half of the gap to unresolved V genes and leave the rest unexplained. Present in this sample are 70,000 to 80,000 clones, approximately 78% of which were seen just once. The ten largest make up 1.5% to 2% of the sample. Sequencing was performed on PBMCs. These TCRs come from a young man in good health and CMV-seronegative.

Here the CDR3 reads CSGDRGHEQYF. DNA for the CDR3: TGCAGTGGGGACAGGGGGCACGAGCAGTACTTC. The chain couples TRBV20-1 to TRBJ2-7, with 12 bases matching TRBD1. Germline V gene data show CDR1 as DFQATT and CDR2 as SNEGSKA (reference sequence). CDR3 length: 11 residues. The V segment lost 7 bases and the J segment 5 bases; nucleotides outside the gene matches: 0.

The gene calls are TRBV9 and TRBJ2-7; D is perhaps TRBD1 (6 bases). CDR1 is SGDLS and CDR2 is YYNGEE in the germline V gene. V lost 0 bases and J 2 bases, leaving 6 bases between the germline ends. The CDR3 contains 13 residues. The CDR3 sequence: CASSVGTAYEQYF. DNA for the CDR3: TGTGCCAGCAGCGTAGGGACAGCCTACGAGCAGTACTTC.

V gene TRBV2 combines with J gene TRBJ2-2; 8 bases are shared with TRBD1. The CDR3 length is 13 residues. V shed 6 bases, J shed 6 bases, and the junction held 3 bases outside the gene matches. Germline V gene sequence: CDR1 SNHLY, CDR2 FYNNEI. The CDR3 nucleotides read TGTGCCAGCAGCAGACAGGGGTCCGGGGAGCTGTTTTTT. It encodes CASSRQGSGELFF. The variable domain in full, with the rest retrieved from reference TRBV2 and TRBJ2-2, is EPEVTQTPSHQVTQMGQEVILRCVPISNHLYFYWYRQILGQKVEFLVSFYNNEISEKSEIFDDQFSVERPDGSNFTLKIRSTKLEDSAMYFCASSRQGSGELFFGEGSRLTVL.

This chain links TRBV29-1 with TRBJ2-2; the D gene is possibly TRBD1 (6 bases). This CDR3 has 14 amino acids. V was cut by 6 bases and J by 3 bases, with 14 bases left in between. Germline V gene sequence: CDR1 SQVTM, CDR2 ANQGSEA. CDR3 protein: CSVQLDRYTGELFF. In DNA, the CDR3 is TGCAGCGTGCAACTGGACAGATACACCGGGGAGCTGTTTTTT.

CDR3 DNA sequence: TGTGCCAGCAGCGTATTGTGGGACAGGGTTAATTCACCCCTCCACTTT. Translation gives CASSVLWDRVNSPLHF. The V and J genes are TRBV9 and TRBJ1-6, with 9 bases aligning to TRBD1. V lost 1 base to trimming and J lost 6 bases; unmatched junction nucleotides: 5. The CDR3 extends over 16 amino acids. Germline V gene lookup returns CDR1 SGDLS and CDR2 YYNGEE.

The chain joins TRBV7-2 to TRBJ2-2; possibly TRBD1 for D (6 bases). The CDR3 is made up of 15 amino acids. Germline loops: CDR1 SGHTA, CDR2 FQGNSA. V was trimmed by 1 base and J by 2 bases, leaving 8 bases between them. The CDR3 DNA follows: TGTGCCAGCAGCTTAGGGACAGCTAACACCGGGGAGCTGTTTTTT. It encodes CASSLGTANTGELFF.

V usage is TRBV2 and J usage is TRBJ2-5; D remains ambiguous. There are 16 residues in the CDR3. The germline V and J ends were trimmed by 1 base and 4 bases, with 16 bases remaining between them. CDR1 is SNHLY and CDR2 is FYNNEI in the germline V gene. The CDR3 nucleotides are TGTGCCAGCAGTGAAGTTTTAACCCCGTTCGGAGAGACCCAGTACTTC. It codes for CASSEVLTPFGETQYF.

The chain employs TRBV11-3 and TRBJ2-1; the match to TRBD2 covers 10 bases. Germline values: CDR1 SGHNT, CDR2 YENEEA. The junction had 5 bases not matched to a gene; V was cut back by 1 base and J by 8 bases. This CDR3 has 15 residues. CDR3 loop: CASSLAGTSEYEQFF. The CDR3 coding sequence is TGTGCCAGCAGCTTAGCTGGGACTAGCGAGTATGAGCAGTTCTTC.

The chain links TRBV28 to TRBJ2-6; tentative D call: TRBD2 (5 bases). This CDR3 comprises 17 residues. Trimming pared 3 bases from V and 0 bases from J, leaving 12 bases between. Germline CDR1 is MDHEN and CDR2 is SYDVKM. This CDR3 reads CASSFIREPSGANVLTF. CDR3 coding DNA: TGTGCCAGCAGTTTCATCCGGGAACCCTCTGGGGCCAACGTCCTGACTTTC.

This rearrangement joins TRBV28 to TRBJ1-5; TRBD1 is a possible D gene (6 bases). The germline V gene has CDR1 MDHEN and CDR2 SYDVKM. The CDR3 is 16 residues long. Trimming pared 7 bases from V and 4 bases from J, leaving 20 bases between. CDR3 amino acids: CASIRKTGQLNQPQHF. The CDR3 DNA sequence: TGTGCCAGCATAAGGAAAACTGGACAGTTAAATCAGCCCCAGCATTTT. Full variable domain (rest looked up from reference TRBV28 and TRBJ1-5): DVKVTQSSRYLVKRTGEKVFLECVQDMDHENMFWYRQDPGLGLRLIYFSYDVKMKEKGDIPEGYSVSREKKERFSLILESASTNQTSMYLCASIRKTGQLNQPQHFGDGTRLSIL.

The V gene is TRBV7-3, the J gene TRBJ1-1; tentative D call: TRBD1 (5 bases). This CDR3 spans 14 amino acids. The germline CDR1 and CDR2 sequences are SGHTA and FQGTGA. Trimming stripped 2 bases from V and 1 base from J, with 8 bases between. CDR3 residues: CASSLGGTNTEAFF. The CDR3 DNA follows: TGTGCCAGCAGCTTAGGGGGGACGAACACTGAAGCTTTCTTT.

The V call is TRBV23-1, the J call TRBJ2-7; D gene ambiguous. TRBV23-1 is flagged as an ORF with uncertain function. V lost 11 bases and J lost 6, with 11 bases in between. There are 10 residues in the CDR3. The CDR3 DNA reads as TGCGCCGAAGAAGGCGGCGAGCAGTACTTC. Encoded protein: CAEEGGEQYF.

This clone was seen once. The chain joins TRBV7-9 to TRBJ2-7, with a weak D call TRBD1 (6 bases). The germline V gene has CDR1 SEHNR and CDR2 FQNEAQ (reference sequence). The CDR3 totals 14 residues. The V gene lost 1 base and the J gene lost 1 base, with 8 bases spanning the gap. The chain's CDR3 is CASSLVTGSYEQYF. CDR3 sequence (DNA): TGTGCCAGCAGCTTAGTTACAGGGTCCTACGAGCAGTACTTC. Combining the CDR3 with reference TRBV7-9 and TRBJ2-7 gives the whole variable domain DTGVSQNPRHKITKRGQNVTFRCDPISEHNRLYWYRQTLGQGPEFLTYFQNEAQLEKSRLLSDRFSAERPKGSFSTLEIQRTEQGDSAMYLCASSLVTGSYEQYFGPGTRLTVT.

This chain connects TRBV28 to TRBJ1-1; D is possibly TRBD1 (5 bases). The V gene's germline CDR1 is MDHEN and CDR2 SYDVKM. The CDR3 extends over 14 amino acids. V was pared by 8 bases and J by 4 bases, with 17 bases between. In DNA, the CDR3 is TGTGCCAGCGGAATCGGACAAGGGATCACTGAAGCTTTCTTT. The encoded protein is CASGIGQGITEAFF.

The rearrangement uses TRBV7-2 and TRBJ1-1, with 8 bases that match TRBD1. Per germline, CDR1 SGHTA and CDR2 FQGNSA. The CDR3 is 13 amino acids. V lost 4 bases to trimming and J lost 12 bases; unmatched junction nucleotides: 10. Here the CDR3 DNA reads TGTGCCAGCAGCTCTAGACAGGGGAAAAGTTCTTTCTTT. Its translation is CASSSRQGKSSFF.

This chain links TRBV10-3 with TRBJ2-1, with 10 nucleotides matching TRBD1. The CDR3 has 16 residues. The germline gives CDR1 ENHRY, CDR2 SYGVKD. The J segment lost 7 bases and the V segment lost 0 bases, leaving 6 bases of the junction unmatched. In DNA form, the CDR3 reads TGTGCCATCAGTGAGTCGGCGGGACAGGGGTCAAATGAGCAGTTCTTC. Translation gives CAISESAGQGSNEQFF.

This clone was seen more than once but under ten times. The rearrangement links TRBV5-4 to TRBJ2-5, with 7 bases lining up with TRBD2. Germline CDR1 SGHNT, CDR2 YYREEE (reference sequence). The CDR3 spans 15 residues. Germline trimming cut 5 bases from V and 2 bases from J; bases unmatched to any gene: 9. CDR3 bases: TGTGCCAGCAGTACTGCGGGGGTATATCAAGAGACCCAGTACTTC. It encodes CASSTAGVYQETQYF. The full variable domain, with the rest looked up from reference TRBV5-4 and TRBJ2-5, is ETGVTQSPTHLIKTRGQQVTLRCSSQSGHNTVSWYQQALGQGPQFIFQYYREEENGRGNFPPRFSGLQFPNYSSELNVNALELDDSALYLCASSTAGVYQETQYFGPGTRLLVL.

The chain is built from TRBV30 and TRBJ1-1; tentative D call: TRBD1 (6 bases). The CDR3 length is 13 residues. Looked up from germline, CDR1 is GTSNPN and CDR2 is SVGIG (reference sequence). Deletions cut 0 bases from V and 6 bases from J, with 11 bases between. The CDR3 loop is CAWSVQGRPEAFF. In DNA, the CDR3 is TGTGCCTGGAGTGTACAGGGTAGGCCTGAAGCTTTCTTT.

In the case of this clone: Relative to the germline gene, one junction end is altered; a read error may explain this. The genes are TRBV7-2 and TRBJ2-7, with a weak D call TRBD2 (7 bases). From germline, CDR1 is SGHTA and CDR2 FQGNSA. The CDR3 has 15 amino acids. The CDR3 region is CASSWGGGIAYGQYF. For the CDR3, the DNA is TGTGCCAGCAGCTGGGGCGGGGGCATTGCCTACGGGCAGTACTTC.

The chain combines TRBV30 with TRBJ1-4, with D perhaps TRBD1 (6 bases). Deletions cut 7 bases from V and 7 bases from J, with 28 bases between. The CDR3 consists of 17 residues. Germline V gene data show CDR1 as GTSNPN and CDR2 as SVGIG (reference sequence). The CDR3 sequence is CASNRARRGALIEKLFF. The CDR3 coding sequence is TGTGCCTCAAACCGAGCCCGACGGGGGGCGCTCATTGAAAAACTGTTTTTT.

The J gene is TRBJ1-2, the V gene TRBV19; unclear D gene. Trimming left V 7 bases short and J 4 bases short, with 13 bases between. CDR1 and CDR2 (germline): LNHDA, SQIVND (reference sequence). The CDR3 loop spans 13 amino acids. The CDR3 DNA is TGTGCCAGTATGAGGGCGCGCGGCTATGGCTACACCTTC. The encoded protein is CASMRARGYGYTF.

The CDR3 nucleotides are TGTGCCAGCAGCTTAGGGACAGGGTCCACCTACGAGCAGTACTTC. Protein product: CASSLGTGSTYEQYF. The V call is TRBV13, the J call TRBJ2-7; 7 bases map to TRBD1. V shed 0 bases and J 2 bases; nucleotides not matched to a gene: 4. The CDR3 loop spans 15 amino acids. Germline V gives CDR1 PRHDT, CDR2 FYEKMQ (reference sequence). Supplemented by reference TRBV13 and TRBJ2-7, the full variable domain reads AAGVIQSPRHLIKEKRETATLKCYPIPRHDTVYWYQQGPGQDPQFLISFYEKMQSDKGSIPDRFSAQQFSDYHSELNMSSLELGDSALYFCASSLGTGSTYEQYFGPGTRLTVT.

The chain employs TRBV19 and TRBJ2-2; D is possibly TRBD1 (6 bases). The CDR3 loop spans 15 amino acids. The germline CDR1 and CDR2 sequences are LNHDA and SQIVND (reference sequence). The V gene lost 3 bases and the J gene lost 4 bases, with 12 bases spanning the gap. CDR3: CASSMARGSTGELFF. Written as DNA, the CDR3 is TGTGCCAGTAGTATGGCAAGGGGGAGCACCGGGGAGCTGTTTTTT.